The 21 T cell receptor beta chains below were found in one sample sequenced in a study of T cells in Graves' hyperthyroidism and ophthalmopathy. What was amplified from RNA transcripts were TCR beta CDR3 regions. Primed by the HTBI set, a first-round RT-PCR was run on the TCR CDR3. TCRdb itself ran the multiplex PCR reads through MiXCR, one entry per CDR3 protein. The top ten clones hold 34% of a sample with about 640,000 distinct CDR3 sequences, around 20% of them seen once. Sample: blood. These receptors were taken from a man aged 30 to 45 with Graves' ophthalmopathy.

This clonotype appeared a few times. The V gene is TRBV9, the J gene TRBJ2-2; perhaps TRBD1 as D (5 bases). V was trimmed by 2 bases and J by 1 base, leaving 9 bases between them. There are 15 residues in the CDR3. Germline values: CDR1 SGDLS, CDR2 YYNGEE. The DNA for the CDR3 is TGTGCCAGCAGCGTCCTCGGACAGAACACCGGGGAGCTGTTTTTT. Translation gives CASSVLGQNTGELFF.

The sample holds a few counts of this clonotype. This rearrangement joins TRBV18 to TRBJ2-3; TRBD2 agrees at 10 bases. CDR1 and CDR2 from the germline V gene are KGHSH and LQKENI. The trim removed 0 bases at V and 4 bases at J, leaving 4 bases unmatched. This CDR3 comprises 16 residues. This chain's CDR3 is CASSPPASGRPDTQYF. DNA for the CDR3: TGTGCCAGCTCACCACCGGCTAGCGGGAGACCAGATACGCAGTATTTT.

In its sample, this clonotype was seen a few times. The V call is TRBV12-3 or TRBV12-4, the J call TRBJ2-7, with 12 bases fitting TRBD1. This CDR3 is 15 amino acids long. The V segment lost 4 bases and the J segment 3 bases; nucleotides outside the gene matches: 4. The CDR3 is CASSYGTGGFYEQYF. The DNA of the CDR3 is TGTGCCAGCAGTTACGGGACAGGGGGCTTCTACGAGCAGTACTTC.

Note on this clonotype: A much more abundant neighbour one base away suggests this may be a read error. The V gene is TRBV20-1, the J gene TRBJ2-7, with a possible D match to TRBD2 (6 bases). CDR1 DFQATT and CDR2 SNEGSKA come from the germline V gene (reference sequence). This CDR3 comprises 13 residues. The DNA for the CDR3 is TGCAGTGCTAGAGGCCGGGACTCCTACGGGCAGTACTTC. Amino acid sequence: CSARGRDSYGQYF.

There are a few counts of this clonotype. The chain uses TRBV10-3 and TRBJ2-7, with D maybe TRBD2 (5 bases). V lost 8 bases and J lost 1, with 9 bases in between. In germline, CDR1 is ENHRY, CDR2 SYGVKD. The CDR3 has 12 amino acids. CDR3 DNA sequence: TGTGCCATCGGGAGTACGTCCTACGAGCAGTACTTC. This gives the protein CAIGSTSYEQYF.

This clonotype was detected only a few times. This chain joins TRBV4-1 and TRBJ1-1, with D possibly TRBD1 on 5 matching bases. The length of the CDR3 is 13 residues. Germline V gives CDR1 MGHRA, CDR2 YSYEKL. V was cut by 4 bases and J by 7 bases, with 13 bases left in between. Written as DNA, the CDR3 is TGCGCCAGCAGCCGACAGACTGCACTTGAAGCTTTCTTT. Its protein product is CASSRQTALEAFF.

This clonotype was observed many times. This chain connects TRBV9 to TRBJ2-7; no clear D. Trimming removed 4 bases at V and 3 bases at J, with 11 bases between. Per the germline V gene, CDR1 is SGDLS and CDR2 is YYNGEE. The CDR3 consists of 13 residues. The CDR3: CASSSPDDYEQYF. Here the CDR3 DNA reads TGTGCCAGCAGCTCCCCGGACGACTACGAGCAGTACTTC. Variable domain in full (rest from reference TRBV9 and TRBJ2-7): DSGVTQTPKHLITATGQRVTLRCSPRSGDLSVYWYQQSLDQGLQFLIQYYNGEERAKGNILERFSAQQFPDLHSELNLSSLELGDSALYFCASSSPDDYEQYFGPGTRLTVT.

The V call is TRBV5-1, the J call TRBJ1-3; no clear D gene. CDR1 is SGHRS, CDR2 YFSETQ, per germline. V lost 4 bases to trimming and J lost 1 base, with 12 bases between them. This CDR3 contains 15 residues. The CDR3 bases are TGCGCCAGCAGCCTAGGACGGACTTCTGGAAACACCATATATTTT. Protein: CASSLGRTSGNTIYF. Using reference TRBV5-1 and TRBJ1-3 for the parts outside the CDR3, the full variable domain is KAGVTQTPRYLIKTRGQQVTLSCSPISGHRSVSWYQQTPGQGLQFLFEYFSETQRNKGNFPGRFSGRQFSNSRSEMNVSTLELGDSALYLCASSLGRTSGNTIYFGEGSWLTVV.

The rearrangement links TRBV28 to TRBJ2-6; 8 bases are a match to TRBD2. Germline values: CDR1 MDHEN, CDR2 SYDVKM. CDR3 length: 18 residues. V shed 3 bases, J shed 2 bases, and the junction held 9 bases outside the gene matches. The CDR3 here is CASSFPGGGGAGANVLTF. The CDR3 DNA reads TGTGCCAGCAGTTTTCCCGGGGGGGGGGGCGCTGGGGCCAACGTCCTGACTTTC.

This clonotype was seen a handful of times. A much larger clonotype is one base distant, so this may be a read error. J is TRBJ1-1 and V is TRBV28, with D tentatively TRBD1 (5 bases). Germline loops: CDR1 MDHEN, CDR2 SYDVKM. The CDR3 runs to 14 residues. With 3 bases removed from V and 1 base from J, the gap between germline ends came to 9 bases. CDR3 region: CASSFRGRNTEAFF. CDR3 DNA sequence: TGTGCCAGCAGTTTTCGGGGGAGGAACACTGAAGCTTTCTTT. Based on the CDR3 plus reference TRBV28 and TRBJ1-1, the full variable domain is DVKVTQSSRYLVKRTGEKVFLECVQDMDHENMFWYRQDPGLGLRLIYFSYDVKMKEKGDIPEGYSVSREKKERFSLILESASTNQTSMYLCASSFRGRNTEAFFGQGTRLTVV.

A few counts support this clonotype. V gene TRBV29-1 combines with J gene TRBJ2-7, with 9 bases matching TRBD1. This CDR3 has 13 amino acids. J gave up 7 bases and V 5 bases, and 9 bases lay outside the gene matches. Germline CDR1 is SQVTM and CDR2 is ANQGSEA. CDR3 loop: CSVSGQGSLEQYF. The CDR3 DNA sequence: TGCAGCGTTTCGGGACAGGGCTCACTTGAGCAGTACTTC.

The CDR3, as DNA: TGCGCCAGCAGTCAAAATCCAGGGCAGAAGGCGTTTTTT. It encodes CASSQNPGQKAFF. V is TRBV5-1 and J is TRBJ1-4, with D tentatively TRBD1 (5 bases). V lost 5 bases, J lost 16 bases, and 21 bases lay in between. The CDR3 runs 13 residues. Germline-derived CDR1 and CDR2 are SGHRS and YFSETQ. Complete variable domain (other parts from reference TRBV5-1 and TRBJ1-4): KAGVTQTPRYLIKTRGQQVTLSCSPISGHRSVSWYQQTPGQGLQFLFEYFSETQRNKGNFPGRFSGRQFSNSRSEMNVSTLELGDSALYLCASSQNPGQKAFFGSGTQLSVL.

In this sample, this clonotype turned up once. V is TRBV5-6 and J is TRBJ2-3; D not certain. V was pared by 0 bases and J by 4 bases, with 24 bases between. This CDR3 has 19 amino acids. Germline V CDR1 and CDR2: SGHDT, YYEEEE. CDR3 sequence: CASSLDGRWGRRMADTQYF. Here the CDR3 DNA reads TGTGCCAGCAGCTTGGATGGCAGGTGGGGTAGAAGGATGGCAGATACGCAGTATTTT.

The CDR3: CASSQQGFGADTQYF. CDR3 in DNA: TGTGCCAGCAGCCAACAGGGGTTCGGCGCAGATACGCAGTATTTT. V and J are TRBV6-1 and TRBJ2-3; 7 positions match TRBD1. This CDR3 has 15 amino acids. The V gene end was trimmed by 6 bases and the J gene end by 4 bases; junction bases not matched to a gene: 10. The V gene's germline CDR1 is MNHNS and CDR2 SASEGT.

This clonotype appeared a single time. CDR3 bases: TGTGCCAGCAGCCCCCGGGAGGTGGGACAGGGGGCAAGTGAGCAGTTCTTC. This sequence encodes CASSPREVGQGASEQFF. The chain combines TRBV7-9 with TRBJ2-1; 12 nucleotides align to TRBD1. This CDR3 is 17 amino acids long. Germline CDR1 SEHNR, CDR2 FQNEAQ (reference sequence). V was pared by 5 bases and J by 9 bases, with 14 bases of the junction left unmatched.

The rearrangement joins TRBV20-1 to TRBJ1-5; D uncertain. In germline, CDR1 is DFQATT, CDR2 SNEGSKA (reference sequence). This CDR3 region has 11 residues. Trimming cost V 5 bases and J 6 bases, with 8 bases left between them. The CDR3 protein is CSAGLSQPQHF. CDR3 nucleotides: TGCAGTGCTGGCCTGAGTCAGCCCCAGCATTTT.

This clonotype was picked up a small number of times. The chain links TRBV7-2 to TRBJ2-5; D gene unclear. Trimming took 1 base from V and 5 from J, leaving 11 bases between them. CDR3 length equals 14 residues. Germline CDR1 SGHTA, CDR2 FQGNSA. CDR3 region: CASSLGRTGETQYF. In DNA, the CDR3 is TGTGCCAGCAGCTTAGGGCGTACTGGGGAGACCCAGTACTTC. The variable domain in full, with the rest retrieved from reference TRBV7-2 and TRBJ2-5, is GAGVSQSPSNKVTEKGKDVELRCDPISGHTALYWYRQSLGQGLEFLIYFQGNSAPDKSGLPSDRFSAERTGGSVSTLTIQRTQQEDSAVYLCASSLGRTGETQYFGPGTRLLVL.

At least ten counts were recorded for this clonotype. The CDR3 region is CASSARGDPSSYEQYF. CDR3 DNA sequence: TGTGCCAGCAGCGCCCGTGGGGACCCGAGCTCCTACGAGCAGTACTTC. V is TRBV7-2 and J is TRBJ2-7; D may match TRBD1 or TRBD2 (5 bases each). V was shortened by 5 bases and J by 0 bases, with 17 bases between the two germline ends. The CDR3 contains 16 residues. Germline assignment: CDR1 SGHTA and CDR2 FQGNSA.

V gene TRBV12-3 or TRBV12-4 combines with J gene TRBJ2-5, with D tentatively TRBD1 or TRBD2 (8 bases each). This CDR3 has 13 residues. V was pared by 8 bases and J by 5 bases, with 15 bases between. CDR3 DNA: TGTGCCAGCGGACAGGGACTAGGGGAGACCCAGTACTTC. It yields the protein CASGQGLGETQYF.

This clonotype occurred many times. The chain recombines TRBV30 with TRBJ2-3, with D maybe TRBD1 (5 bases). The CDR3 runs 13 residues. Per the germline V gene, CDR1 is GTSNPN and CDR2 is SVGIG (reference sequence). V was trimmed by 5 bases and J by 5 bases, leaving 14 bases between them. CDR3 region: CAWSRDSRDTQYF. The DNA for the CDR3 is TGTGCCTGGTCCAGGGATTCGCGAGATACGCAGTATTTT.

CDR3 DNA: TGTGCCAGCAGTTCCCCGCGAGGAGGTGGTAGCGAGCAGTACTTC. Translation gives CASSSPRGGGSEQYF. J is TRBJ2-7 and V is TRBV28, with a possible D match to TRBD2 (5 bases). The CDR3 loop spans 15 amino acids. The germline CDR1 and CDR2 sequences are MDHEN and SYDVKM. V shed 4 bases and J shed 6 bases, with 19 bases lying between them. Full variable domain (missing parts from reference TRBV28 and TRBJ2-7): DVKVTQSSRYLVKRTGEKVFLECVQDMDHENMFWYRQDPGLGLRLIYFSYDVKMKEKGDIPEGYSVSREKKERFSLILESASTNQTSMYLCASSSPRGGGSEQYFGPGTRLTVT.